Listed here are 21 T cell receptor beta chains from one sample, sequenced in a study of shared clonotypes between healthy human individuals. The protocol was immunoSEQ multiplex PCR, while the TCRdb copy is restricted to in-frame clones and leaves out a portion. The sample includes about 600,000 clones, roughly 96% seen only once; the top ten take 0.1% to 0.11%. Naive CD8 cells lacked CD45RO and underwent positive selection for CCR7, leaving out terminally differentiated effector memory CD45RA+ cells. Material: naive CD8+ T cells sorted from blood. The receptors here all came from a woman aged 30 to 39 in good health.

The CDR3 spells CASRERPGNTIYF. CDR3 DNA: TGTGCCAGCAGAGAGCGGCCGGGAAACACCATATATTTT. This rearrangement joins TRBV28 to TRBJ1-3, with D unclear. CDR3 length: 13 residues. Per the germline V gene, CDR1 is MDHEN and CDR2 is SYDVKM. Trimming took 6 bases from V and 4 from J, leaving 10 bases between them.

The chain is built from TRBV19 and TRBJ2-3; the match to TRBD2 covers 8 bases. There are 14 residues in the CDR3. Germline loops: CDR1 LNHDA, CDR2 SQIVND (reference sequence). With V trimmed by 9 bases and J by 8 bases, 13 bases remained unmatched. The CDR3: CASLRAGGDGTQYF. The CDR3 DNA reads TGTGCCAGCCTCAGGGCGGGAGGTGATGGTACGCAGTATTTT.

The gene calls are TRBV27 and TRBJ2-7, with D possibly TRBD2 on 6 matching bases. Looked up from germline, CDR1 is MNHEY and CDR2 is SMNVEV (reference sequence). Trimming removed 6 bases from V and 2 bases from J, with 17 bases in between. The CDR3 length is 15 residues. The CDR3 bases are TGTGCCAGCAGCCCCGGGCCTAGCGCGGCCTACGAGCAGTACTTC. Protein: CASSPGPSAAYEQYF.

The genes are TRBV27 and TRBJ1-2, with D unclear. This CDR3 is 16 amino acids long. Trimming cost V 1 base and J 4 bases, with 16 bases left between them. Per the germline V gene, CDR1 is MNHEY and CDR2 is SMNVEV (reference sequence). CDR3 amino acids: CASSLLAGSDAYGYTF. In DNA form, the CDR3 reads TGTGCCAGCAGTTTATTAGCGGGGTCGGATGCCTATGGCTACACCTTC.

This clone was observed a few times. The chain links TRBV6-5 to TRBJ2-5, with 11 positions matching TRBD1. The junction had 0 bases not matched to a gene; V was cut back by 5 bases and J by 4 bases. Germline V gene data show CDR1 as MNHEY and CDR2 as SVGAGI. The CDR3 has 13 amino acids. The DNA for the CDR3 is TGTGCCAGCAGTGGGACAGGGGGAGAGACCCAGTACTTC. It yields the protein CASSGTGGETQYF.

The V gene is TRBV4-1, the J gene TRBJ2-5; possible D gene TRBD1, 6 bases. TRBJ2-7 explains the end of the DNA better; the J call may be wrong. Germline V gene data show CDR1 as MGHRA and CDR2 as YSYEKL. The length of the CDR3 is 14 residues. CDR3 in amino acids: CASSQTGYGYEQYF. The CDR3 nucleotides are TGCGCCAGCAGCCAAACAGGGTATGGGTACGAGCAGTACTTC.

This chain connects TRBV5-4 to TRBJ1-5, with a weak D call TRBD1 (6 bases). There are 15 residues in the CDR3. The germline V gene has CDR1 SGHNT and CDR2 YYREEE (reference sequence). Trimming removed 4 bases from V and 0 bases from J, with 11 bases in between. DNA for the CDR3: TGTGCCAGCAGCAACCGGGACATTAGCAATCAGCCCCAGCATTTT. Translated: CASSNRDISNQPQHF.

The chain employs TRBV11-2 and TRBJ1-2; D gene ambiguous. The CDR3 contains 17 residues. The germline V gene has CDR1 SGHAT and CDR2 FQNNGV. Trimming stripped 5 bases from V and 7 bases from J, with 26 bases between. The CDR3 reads CASSTSGNPINGVGYTF. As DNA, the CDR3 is TGTGCCAGCAGCACATCCGGGAACCCGATAAACGGAGTTGGCTACACCTTC.

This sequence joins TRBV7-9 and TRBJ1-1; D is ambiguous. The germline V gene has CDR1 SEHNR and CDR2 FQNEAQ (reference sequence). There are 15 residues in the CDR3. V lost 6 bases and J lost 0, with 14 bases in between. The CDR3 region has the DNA TGTGCCAGCAGGTACCCCCTTGGGGTGAACACTGAAGCTTTCTTT. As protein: CASRYPLGVNTEAFF.

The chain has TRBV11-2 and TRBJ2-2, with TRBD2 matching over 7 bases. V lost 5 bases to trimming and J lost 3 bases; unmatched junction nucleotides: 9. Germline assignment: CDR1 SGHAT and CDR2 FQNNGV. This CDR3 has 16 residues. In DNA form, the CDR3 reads TGTGCCAGCAGCACACTAGCGAAAGTTCACACCGGGGAGCTGTTTTTT. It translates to CASSTLAKVHTGELFF.

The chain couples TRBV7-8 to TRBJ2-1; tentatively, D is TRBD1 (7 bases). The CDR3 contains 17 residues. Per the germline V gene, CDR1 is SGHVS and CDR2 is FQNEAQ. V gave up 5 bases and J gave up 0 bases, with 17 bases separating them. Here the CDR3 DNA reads TGTGCCAGCAGCACCGGAGGGGACAGAAGCTCCTACAATGAGCAGTTCTTC. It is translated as CASSTGGDRSSYNEQFF.

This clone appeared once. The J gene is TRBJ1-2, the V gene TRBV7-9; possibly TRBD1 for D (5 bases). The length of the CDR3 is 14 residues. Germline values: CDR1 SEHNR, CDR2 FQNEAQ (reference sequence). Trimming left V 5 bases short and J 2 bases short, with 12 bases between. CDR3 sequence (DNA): TGTGCCAGCAGCCAACCGGGGGGGAACTATGGCTACACCTTC. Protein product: CASSQPGGNYGYTF. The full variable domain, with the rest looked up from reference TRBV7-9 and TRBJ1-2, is DTGVSQNPRHKITKRGQNVTFRCDPISEHNRLYWYRQTLGQGPEFLTYFQNEAQLEKSRLLSDRFSAERPKGSFSTLEIQRTEQGDSAMYLCASSQPGGNYGYTFGSGTRLTVV.

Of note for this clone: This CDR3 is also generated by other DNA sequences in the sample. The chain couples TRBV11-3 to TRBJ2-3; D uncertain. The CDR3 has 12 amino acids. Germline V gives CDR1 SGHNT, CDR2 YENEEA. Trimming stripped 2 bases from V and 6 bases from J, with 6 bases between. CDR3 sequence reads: CASSLSGDTQYF. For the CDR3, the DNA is TGTGCCAGCAGCTTATCCGGGGATACGCAGTATTTT.

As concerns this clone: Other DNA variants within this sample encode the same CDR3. DNA for the CDR3: TGTGCCAGCAGTCCTGGGCCCTACGAGCAGTACTTC. Protein product: CASSPGPYEQYF. The chain has TRBV2 and TRBJ2-7; D unresolved. CDR3 size: 12 residues. Germline V gene lookup returns CDR1 SNHLY and CDR2 FYNNEI. V was pared by 5 bases and J by 2 bases, with 7 bases between.

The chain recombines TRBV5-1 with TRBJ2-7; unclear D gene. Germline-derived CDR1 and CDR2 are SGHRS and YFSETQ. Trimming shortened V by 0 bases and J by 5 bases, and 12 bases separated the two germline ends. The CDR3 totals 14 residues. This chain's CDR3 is CASSLGRFGDEQYF. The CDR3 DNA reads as TGCGCCAGCAGCTTGGGGCGTTTTGGCGACGAGCAGTACTTC.

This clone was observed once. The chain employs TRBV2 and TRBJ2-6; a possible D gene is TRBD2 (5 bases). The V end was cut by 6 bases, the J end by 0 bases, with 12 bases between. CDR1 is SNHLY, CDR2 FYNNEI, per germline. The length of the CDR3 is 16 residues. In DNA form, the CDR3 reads TGTGCCAGCAGCCCCGGACTGATCTCTGGGGCCAACGTCCTGACTTTC. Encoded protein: CASSPGLISGANVLTF.

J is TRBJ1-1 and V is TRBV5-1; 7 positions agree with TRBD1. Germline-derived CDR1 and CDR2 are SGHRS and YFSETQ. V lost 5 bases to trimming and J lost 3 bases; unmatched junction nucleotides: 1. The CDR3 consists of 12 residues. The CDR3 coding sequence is TGCGCCAGCAGAGACAGGGACACTGAAGCTTTCTTT. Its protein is CASRDRDTEAFF.

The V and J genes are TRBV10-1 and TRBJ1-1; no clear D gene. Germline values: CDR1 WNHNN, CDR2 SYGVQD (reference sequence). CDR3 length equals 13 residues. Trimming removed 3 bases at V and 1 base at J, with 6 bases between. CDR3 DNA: TGCGCCAGCAGTGACTTAGGGAACACTGAAGCTTTCTTT. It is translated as CASSDLGNTEAFF.

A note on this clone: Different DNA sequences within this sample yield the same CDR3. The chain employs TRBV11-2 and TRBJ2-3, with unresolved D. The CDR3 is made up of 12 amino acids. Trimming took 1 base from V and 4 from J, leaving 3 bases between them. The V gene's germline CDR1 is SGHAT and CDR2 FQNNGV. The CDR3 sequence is CASSLGSDTQYF. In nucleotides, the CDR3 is TGTGCCAGCAGCTTAGGGTCAGATACGCAGTATTTT.

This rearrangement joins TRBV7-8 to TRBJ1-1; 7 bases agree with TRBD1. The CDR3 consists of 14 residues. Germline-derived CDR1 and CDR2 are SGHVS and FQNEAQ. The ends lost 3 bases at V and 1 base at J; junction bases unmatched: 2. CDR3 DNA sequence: TGTGCCAGCAGCTTGACAGGGAAGAACACTGAAGCTTTCTTT. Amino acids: CASSLTGKNTEAFF. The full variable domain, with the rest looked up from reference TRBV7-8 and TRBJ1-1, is GAGVSQSPRYKVAKRGQDVALRCDPISGHVSLFWYQQALGQGPEFLTYFQNEAQLDKSGLPSDRFFAERPEGSVSTLKIQRTQQEDSAVYLCASSLTGKNTEAFFGQGTRLTVV.

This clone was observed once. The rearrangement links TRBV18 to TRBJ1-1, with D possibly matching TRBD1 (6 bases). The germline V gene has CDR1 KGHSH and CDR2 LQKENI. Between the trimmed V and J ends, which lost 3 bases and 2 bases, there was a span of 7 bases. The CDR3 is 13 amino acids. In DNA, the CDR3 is TGTGCCAGCTCACCGGGGGGCAACACTGAAGCTTTCTTT. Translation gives CASSPGGNTEAFF.